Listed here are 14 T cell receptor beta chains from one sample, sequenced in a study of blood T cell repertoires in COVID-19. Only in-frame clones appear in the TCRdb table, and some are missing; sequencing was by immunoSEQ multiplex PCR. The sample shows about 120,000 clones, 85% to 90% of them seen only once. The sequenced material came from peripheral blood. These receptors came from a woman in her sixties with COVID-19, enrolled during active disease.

CDR3 DNA: TGTGCCAGCACCCTAGACAGACACTCCTACGAGCAGTACTTC. This gives the protein CASTLDRHSYEQYF. The V gene is TRBV11-1, the J gene TRBJ2-7; the D gene is possibly TRBD1 (5 bases). Germline lookup yields CDR1 SGHAT and CDR2 FQDESV (reference sequence). Trimming removed 7 bases at V and 0 bases at J, with 13 bases between. The CDR3 spans 14 residues.

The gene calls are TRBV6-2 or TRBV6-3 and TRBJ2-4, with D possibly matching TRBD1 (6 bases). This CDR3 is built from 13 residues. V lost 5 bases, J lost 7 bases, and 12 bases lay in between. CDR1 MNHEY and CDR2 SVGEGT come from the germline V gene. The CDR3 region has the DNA TGTGCCAGCAGTACAGGGACGGGGAACATTCAGTACTTC. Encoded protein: CASSTGTGNIQYF.

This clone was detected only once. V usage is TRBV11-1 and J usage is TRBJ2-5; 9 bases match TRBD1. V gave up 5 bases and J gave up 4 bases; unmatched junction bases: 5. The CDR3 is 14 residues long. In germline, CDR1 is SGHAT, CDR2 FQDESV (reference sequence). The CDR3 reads CASSHRTGAETQYF. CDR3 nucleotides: TGTGCCAGCAGCCACCGGACAGGGGCAGAGACCCAGTACTTC.

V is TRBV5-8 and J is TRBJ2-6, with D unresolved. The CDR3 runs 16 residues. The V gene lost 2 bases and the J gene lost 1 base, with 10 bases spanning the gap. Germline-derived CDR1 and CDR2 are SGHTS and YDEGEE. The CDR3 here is CASSLKAPSGANVLTF. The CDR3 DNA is TGTGCCAGCAGCTTAAAAGCGCCTTCTGGGGCCAACGTCCTGACTTTC.

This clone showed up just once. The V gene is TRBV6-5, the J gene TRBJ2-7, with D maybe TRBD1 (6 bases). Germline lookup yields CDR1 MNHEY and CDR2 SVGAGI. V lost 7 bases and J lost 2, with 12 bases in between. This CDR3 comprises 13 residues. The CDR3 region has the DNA TGTGCCAGCACCCTACGGGACACCTACGAGCAGTACTTC. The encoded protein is CASTLRDTYEQYF.

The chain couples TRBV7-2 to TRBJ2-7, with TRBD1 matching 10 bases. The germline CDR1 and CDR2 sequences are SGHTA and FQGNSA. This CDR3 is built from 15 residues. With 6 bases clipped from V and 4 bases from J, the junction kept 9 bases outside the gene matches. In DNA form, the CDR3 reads TGTGCCAGCAGGTACTCCGGGACAGGGGCGTACGAGCAGTACTTC. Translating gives CASRYSGTGAYEQYF.

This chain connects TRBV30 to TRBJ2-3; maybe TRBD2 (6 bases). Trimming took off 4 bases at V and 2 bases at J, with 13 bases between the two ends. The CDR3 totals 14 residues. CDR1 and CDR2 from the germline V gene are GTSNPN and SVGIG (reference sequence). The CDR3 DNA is TGTGCCTGGACATCGCGGGGAGACACAGATACGCAGTATTTT. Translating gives CAWTSRGDTDTQYF.

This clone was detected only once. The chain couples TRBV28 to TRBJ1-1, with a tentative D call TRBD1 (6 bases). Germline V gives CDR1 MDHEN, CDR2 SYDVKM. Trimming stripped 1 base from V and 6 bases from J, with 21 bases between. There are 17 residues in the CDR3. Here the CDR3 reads CASSLFDTGHREAEAFF. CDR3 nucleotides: TGTGCCAGCAGTTTATTCGATACGGGACACAGGGAAGCTGAAGCTTTCTTT. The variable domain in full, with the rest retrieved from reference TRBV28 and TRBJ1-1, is DVKVTQSSRYLVKRTGEKVFLECVQDMDHENMFWYRQDPGLGLRLIYFSYDVKMKEKGDIPEGYSVSREKKERFSLILESASTNQTSMYLCASSLFDTGHREAEAFFGQGTRLTVV.

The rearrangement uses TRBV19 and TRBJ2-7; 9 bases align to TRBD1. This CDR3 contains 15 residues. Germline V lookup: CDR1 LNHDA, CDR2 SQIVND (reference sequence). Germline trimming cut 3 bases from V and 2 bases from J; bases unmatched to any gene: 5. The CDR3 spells CASSMGQGWAYEQYF. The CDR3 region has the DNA TGTGCCAGTAGTATGGGACAGGGTTGGGCCTACGAGCAGTACTTC.

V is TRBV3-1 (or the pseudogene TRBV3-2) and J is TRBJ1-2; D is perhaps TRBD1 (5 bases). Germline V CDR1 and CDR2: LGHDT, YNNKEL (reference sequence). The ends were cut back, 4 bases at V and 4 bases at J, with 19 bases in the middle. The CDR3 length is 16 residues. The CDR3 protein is CASSPALGPEGYGYTF. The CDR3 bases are TGTGCCAGCAGCCCTGCTCTGGGACCGGAGGGCTATGGCTACACCTTC.

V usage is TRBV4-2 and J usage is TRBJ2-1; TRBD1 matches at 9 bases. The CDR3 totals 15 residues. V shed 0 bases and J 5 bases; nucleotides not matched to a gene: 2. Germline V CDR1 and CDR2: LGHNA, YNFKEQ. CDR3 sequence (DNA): TGTGCCAGCAGCCAAGAGGGGACAGGGCACAATGAGCAGTTCTTC. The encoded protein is CASSQEGTGHNEQFF.

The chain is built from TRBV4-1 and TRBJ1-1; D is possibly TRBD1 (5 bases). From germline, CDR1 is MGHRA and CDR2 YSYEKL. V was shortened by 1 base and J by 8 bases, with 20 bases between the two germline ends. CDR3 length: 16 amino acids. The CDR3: CASSQGLSGARGEAFF. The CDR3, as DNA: TGCGCCAGCAGCCAAGGCTTATCCGGGGCCCGGGGGGAAGCTTTCTTT.

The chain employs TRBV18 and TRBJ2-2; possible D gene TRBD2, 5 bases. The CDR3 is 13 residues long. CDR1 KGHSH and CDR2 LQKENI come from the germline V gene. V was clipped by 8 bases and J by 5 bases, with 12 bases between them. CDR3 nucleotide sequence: TGTGCCAGCACAACCTGGGAGACCGGGGAGCTGTTTTTT. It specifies CASTTWETGELFF.

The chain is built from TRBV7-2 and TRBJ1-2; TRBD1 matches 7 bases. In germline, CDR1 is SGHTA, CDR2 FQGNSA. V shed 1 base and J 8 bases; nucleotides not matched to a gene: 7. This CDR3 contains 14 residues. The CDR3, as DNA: TGTGCCAGCAGCTTAGGGAGACAGGGAGACGGCTACACCTTC. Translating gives CASSLGRQGDGYTF. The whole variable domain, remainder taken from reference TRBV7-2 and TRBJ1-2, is GAGVSQSPSNKVTEKGKDVELRCDPISGHTALYWYRQSLGQGLEFLIYFQGNSAPDKSGLPSDRFSAERTGGSVSTLTIQRTQQEDSAVYLCASSLGRQGDGYTFGSGTRLTVV.